Below, 24 T cell receptor beta chains from the same sample are listed, as sequenced in a study of T cell repertoires in cytomegalovirus infection. Their antigens remain unidentified. TCRdb re-analysed the reads in MiXCR, keeping a single row per CDR3 protein. The sample holds approximately 770,000 distinct CDR3 sequences, 25% to 35% seen once. This sample comprised cultured CD8+ T cells from PBMCs, obtained from culture after CMV antigen stimulation. The receptors stem from a human donor in good health (CMV status not recorded). Some clones in this sample may be carry-over from other donors' samples.

The CDR3 loop reads CASSVATRGTSGTNEQFF. The CDR3 DNA follows: TGTGCCAGCAGCGTAGCTACTCGGGGGACTAGCGGGACCAATGAGCAGTTCTTC. V and J are TRBV9 and TRBJ2-1, with 13 bases that match TRBD2. The V and J ends lost 0 bases and 6 bases, in that order; junction bases with no gene match: 9. CDR3 length equals 18 residues. Looked up from germline, CDR1 is SGDLS and CDR2 is YYNGEE.

This clonotype came up a few times. The chain employs TRBV6-2 or TRBV6-3 and TRBJ2-7; no firm D call. From germline, CDR1 is MNHEY and CDR2 SVGEGT. The CDR3 consists of 15 residues. V lost 2 bases and J 0 bases, leaving 11 bases between the germline ends. As DNA, the CDR3 is TGTGCCAGCAGTTACCTTGAAGGCAACTCCTACGAGCAGTACGTC. Translated, it gives CASSYLEGNSYEQYV.

This clonotype was seen more than once but under ten times. The rearrangement joins TRBV7-8 to TRBJ1-1; no reliable D call. Germline values: CDR1 SGHVS, CDR2 FQNEAQ. This CDR3 spans 13 amino acids. Trimming shortened V by 0 bases and J by 7 bases, and 9 bases separated the two germline ends. CDR3 bases: TGTGCCAGCAGCTTAGCCAGCCCGCTTGAAGCTTTCTTT. Translation gives CASSLASPLEAFF.

J is TRBJ2-7 and V is TRBV6-8; possible D gene TRBD2, 6 bases. This CDR3 is 12 amino acids long. Germline CDR1 MNHGY, CDR2 SAAAGT. Trimming took off 10 bases at V and 4 bases at J, with 14 bases between the two ends. The CDR3 DNA sequence: TGTGCCACCCGGGACTCCCGATACGAGCAGTACTTC. Encoded protein: CATRDSRYEQYF.

There are a few counts of this clonotype. V is TRBV4-1 and J is TRBJ1-1; D not certain. The length of the CDR3 is 14 residues. V was pared by 1 base and J by 3 bases, with 9 bases between. In germline, CDR1 is MGHRA, CDR2 YSYEKL. The CDR3 DNA is TGCGCCAGCAGCCAAGGGACCCTCGACACTGAAGCTTTCTTT. Its translation is CASSQGTLDTEAFF.

This chain connects TRBV19 to TRBJ2-7, with no clear D. The germline V gene has CDR1 LNHDA and CDR2 SQIVND (reference sequence). Trimming cost V 8 bases and J 1 base, with 12 bases left between them. The length of the CDR3 is 13 residues. The chain's CDR3 is CASRELWSYEQYF. The CDR3 DNA follows: TGTGCCAGTCGCGAGTTGTGGTCCTACGAGCAGTACTTC.

This chain connects TRBV6-5 to TRBJ2-5; 7 positions match TRBD1. The germline gives CDR1 MNHEY, CDR2 SVGAGI. V was pared by 6 bases and J by 5 bases, with 9 bases of the junction left unmatched. The CDR3 is 14 residues long. The CDR3 DNA sequence: TGTGCCAGCAGCCACATGACAGGGTTCGAGACCCAGTACTTC. This sequence encodes CASSHMTGFETQYF.

This clonotype was seen ten or more times. The rearrangement links TRBV7-2 to TRBJ2-1; 9 bases are a match to TRBD1. The CDR3 spans 17 residues. The V and J ends lost 5 bases and 7 bases, in that order; junction bases with no gene match: 15. CDR1 and CDR2 (germline): SGHTA, FQGNSA. CDR3 sequence: CASSPLLRDRALNEQFF. The CDR3 DNA sequence: TGTGCCAGCAGCCCTCTACTCCGGGACAGGGCCTTGAATGAGCAGTTCTTC. The full variable domain, its missing parts supplied by reference TRBV7-2 and TRBJ2-1, is GAGVSQSPSNKVTEKGKDVELRCDPISGHTALYWYRQSLGQGLEFLIYFQGNSAPDKSGLPSDRFSAERTGGSVSTLTIQRTQQEDSAVYLCASSPLLRDRALNEQFFGPGTRLTVL.

V usage is TRBV7-9 and J usage is TRBJ2-7, with 9 bases that match TRBD2. Germline CDR1 and CDR2: SEHNR and FQNEAQ (reference sequence). This CDR3 contains 14 residues. V lost 4 bases, J lost 3 bases, and 4 bases stayed unmatched. The CDR3 coding sequence is TGTGCCAGCAGCTGGGCGGGGGGGATCTACGAGCAGTACTTC. This encodes CASSWAGGIYEQYF.

The genes are TRBV29-1 and TRBJ1-2, with 8 bases that match TRBD1. CDR1 and CDR2 (germline): SQVTM, ANQGSEA. The V and J ends lost 3 bases and 4 bases, in that order; junction bases with no gene match: 7. There are 14 residues in the CDR3. In DNA form, the CDR3 reads TGCAGCGTTGAGGGGGACAGGACCATCTATGGCTACACCTTC. Amino acids: CSVEGDRTIYGYTF.

Only a few counts were recorded for this clonotype. This chain uses TRBV7-9 with TRBJ2-4; 9 positions agree with TRBD1. CDR1 is SEHNR, CDR2 FQNEAQ, per germline (reference sequence). Trimming took 4 bases from V and 0 from J; bases not matched to a gene: 7. The CDR3 length is 17 residues. The CDR3 nucleotides are TGTGCCAGCAGCTCTGGGCCGGGACAGGGAGCCAAAAACATTCAGTACTTC. It yields the protein CASSSGPGQGAKNIQYF.

The J gene is TRBJ2-1, the V gene TRBV4-1, with 14 bases matching TRBD2. J lost 2 bases, V lost 5 bases, and 11 bases had no gene match. Germline V gives CDR1 MGHRA, CDR2 YSYEKL. The CDR3 has 19 amino acids. CDR3 loop: CASSSSSGLAGGAYNEQFF. The CDR3 DNA follows: TGCGCCAGCAGCTCCTCCTCTGGACTAGCGGGGGGTGCCTACAATGAGCAGTTCTTC.

The gene calls are TRBV6-5 and TRBJ1-5; 8 nucleotides agree with TRBD1. There are 14 residues in the CDR3. The J segment lost 6 bases and the V segment lost 3 bases, leaving 4 bases of the junction unmatched. CDR1 and CDR2 (germline): MNHEY, SVGAGI. CDR3 DNA sequence: TGTGCCAGCAGTTATTGGCAGGGGGCTCAGCCCCAGCATTTT. Encoded protein: CASSYWQGAQPQHF.

The chain employs TRBV12-3 or TRBV12-4 and TRBJ1-2; 8 nucleotides line up with TRBD1. The V segment lost 5 bases and the J segment 4 bases; nucleotides outside the gene matches: 12. The CDR3 is 16 residues long. CDR3: CASSPPGQDPSYGYTF. For the CDR3, the DNA is TGTGCCAGCAGTCCTCCGGGACAGGACCCTTCCTATGGCTACACCTTC.

The gene calls are TRBV7-6 and TRBJ1-5; D is undetermined. Germline CDR1 and CDR2: SGHVS and FNYEAQ. This CDR3 has 13 residues. V lost 6 bases and J lost 0, with 6 bases in between. CDR3 loop: CASRNSSNQPQHF. In DNA form, the CDR3 reads TGTGCCAGCAGAAATAGTAGCAATCAGCCCCAGCATTTT.

This clonotype was counted between two and nine times. CDR3 nucleotide sequence: TGTGCCAGCAGTTTCGGGGATGGGGGGAGTTATGAAAAACTGTTTTTT. This codes for CASSFGDGGSYEKLFF. The chain employs TRBV27 and TRBJ1-4; D is possibly TRBD1 (5 bases). The CDR3 extends over 16 amino acids. Germline-derived CDR1 and CDR2 are MNHEY and SMNVEV (reference sequence). The V gene lost 3 bases and the J gene lost 6 bases, with 17 bases spanning the gap. Full variable domain (rest looked up from reference TRBV27 and TRBJ1-4): EAQVTQNPRYLITVTGKKLTVTCSQNMNHEYMSWYRQDPGLGLRQIYYSMNVEVTDKGDVPEGYKVSRKEKRNFPLILESPSPNQTSLYFCASSFGDGGSYEKLFFGSGTQLSVL.

The rearrangement joins TRBV2 to TRBJ1-1, with D maybe TRBD1 (6 bases). CDR1 and CDR2 (germline): SNHLY, FYNNEI. V was shortened by 8 bases and J by 3 bases, with 13 bases between the two germline ends. This CDR3 is built from 13 residues. CDR3 loop: CASPEGVHTEAFF. The CDR3 DNA reads as TGTGCCAGCCCTGAGGGGGTGCACACTGAAGCTTTCTTT.

J is TRBJ2-5 and V is TRBV7-6; D uncertain. The germline V gene has CDR1 SGHVS and CDR2 FNYEAQ. V lost 9 bases and J lost 5, with 13 bases in between. This CDR3 spans 12 amino acids. CDR3 in DNA: TGTGCCAGTCTCTCTGGTACGGAGACCCAGTACTTC. Translated, it gives CASLSGTETQYF.

Here the CDR3 DNA reads TGTGCCATCAGTGAGAAGGACCCTTACACAGATACGCAGTATTTT. Its translation: CAISEKDPYTDTQYF. The J gene is TRBJ2-3, the V gene TRBV10-3, with D unresolved. Germline V gene sequence: CDR1 ENHRY, CDR2 SYGVKD. The CDR3 consists of 15 residues. The germline V and J ends were trimmed by 2 bases and 2 bases, with 11 bases remaining between them.

This rearrangement joins TRBV29-1 to TRBJ2-1; D is undetermined. There are 13 residues in the CDR3. CDR1 and CDR2 (germline): SQVTM, ANQGSEA. Trimming took off 0 bases at V and 6 bases at J, with 9 bases between the two ends. CDR3 DNA sequence: TGCAGCGTTGAAGAGTCCTTACCCAATGAGCAGTTCTTC. This codes for CSVEESLPNEQFF.

J is TRBJ2-1 and V is TRBV29-1, with D hard to call. Between the trimmed V and J ends, which lost 7 bases and 7 bases, there was a span of 20 bases. The CDR3 has 14 residues. Germline V gene lookup returns CDR1 SQVTM and CDR2 ANQGSEA. CDR3 sequence reads: CSARSRPPLNEQFF. The CDR3 DNA sequence: TGCAGCGCCCGAAGCCGTCCTCCTTTGAATGAGCAGTTCTTC.

This clonotype was seen a handful of times. V usage is TRBV9 and J usage is TRBJ1-1; 10 bases are a match to TRBD1. Germline trimming cut 0 bases from V and 1 base from J; bases unmatched to any gene: 3. CDR1 SGDLS and CDR2 YYNGEE come from the germline V gene. The CDR3 sequence is 16 residues long. The CDR3 region is CASSVGDRGKNTEAFF. DNA of the CDR3: TGTGCCAGCAGCGTAGGGGACAGGGGAAAGAACACTGAAGCTTTCTTT.

This clonotype occurred a few times. V is TRBV12-3 or TRBV12-4 and J is TRBJ2-3, with a possible D match to TRBD2 (7 bases). The CDR3 extends over 17 amino acids. V lost 0 bases and J 3 bases, leaving 16 bases between the germline ends. The CDR3 region is CASSLAGGQYGTDTQYF. The CDR3 nucleotides read TGTGCCAGCAGTTTAGCGGGGGGGCAGTATGGGACAGATACGCAGTATTTT.

This clonotype was observed at least ten times. This chain joins TRBV7-2 and TRBJ2-1; D not certain. The CDR3 covers 12 residues. V was shortened by 5 bases and J by 7 bases, with 9 bases between the two germline ends. The germline CDR1 and CDR2 sequences are SGHTA and FQGNSA. As DNA, the CDR3 is TGTGCCAGCAGCCGGACCGGGAATGAGCAGTTCTTC. Translating gives CASSRTGNEQFF.